These 11 T cell receptor beta chains share one sample of origin, sequenced in a study of cytomegalovirus exposure and HLA in healthy donors. The table came from immunoSEQ multiplex PCR; TCRdb's copy has only in-frame clones and leaves some out. The sample yields some 320,000 clones, roughly 90% seen once. The sequencing sample was made of PBMCs. These receptors originate from a woman aged 30 to 39 in good health and CMV-seropositive.

This sequence joins TRBV28 and TRBJ2-7, with TRBD1 matching over 9 bases. Germline CDR1 MDHEN, CDR2 SYDVKM. V shed 7 bases and J 6 bases; nucleotides not matched to a gene: 7. CDR3 length: 13 residues. CDR3 loop: CASKGGQGLEQYF. The DNA for the CDR3 is TGTGCCAGCAAAGGGGGACAGGGCCTCGAGCAGTACTTC. The full variable domain, its missing parts supplied by reference TRBV28 and TRBJ2-7, is DVKVTQSSRYLVKRTGEKVFLECVQDMDHENMFWYRQDPGLGLRLIYFSYDVKMKEKGDIPEGYSVSREKKERFSLILESASTNQTSMYLCASKGGQGLEQYFGPGTRLTVT.

In this sample, this clone turned up once. The chain is built from TRBV5-6 and TRBJ1-4, with a tentative D call TRBD1 (5 bases). Between the trimmed V and J ends, which lost 1 base and 4 bases, there was a span of 14 bases. Germline CDR1 is SGHDT and CDR2 is YYEEEE. The CDR3 sequence is 16 residues long. CDR3 bases: TGTGCCAGCAGCTTGAGGCCGGGACGGATTAATGAAAAACTGTTTTTT. Translation: CASSLRPGRINEKLFF. Supplemented by reference TRBV5-6 and TRBJ1-4, the full variable domain reads DAGVTQSPTHLIKTRGQQVTLRCSPKSGHDTVSWYQQALGQGPQFIFQYYEEEERQRGNFPDRFSGHQFPNYSSELNVNALLLGDSALYLCASSLRPGRINEKLFFGSGTQLSVL.

This chain connects TRBV4-1 to TRBJ1-1; D is unclear. The V end was cut by 0 bases, the J end by 4 bases, with 12 bases between. Germline assignment: CDR1 MGHRA and CDR2 YSYEKL. The CDR3 spans 15 residues. Written as DNA, the CDR3 is TGCGCCAGCAGCCAAGATCCAACTGGCGGCACTGAAGCTTTCTTT. This gives the protein CASSQDPTGGTEAFF.

The chain joins TRBV9 to TRBJ2-2; no definite D call. Trimming cost V 4 bases and J 6 bases, with 7 bases left between them. CDR3 length: 12 residues. The germline CDR1 and CDR2 sequences are SGDLS and YYNGEE. CDR3 DNA: TGTGCCAGCAGCCGAGGCGCCGGGGAGCTGTTTTTT. This gives the protein CASSRGAGELFF. Full variable domain (outside the CDR3, taken from reference TRBV9 and TRBJ2-2): DSGVTQTPKHLITATGQRVTLRCSPRSGDLSVYWYQQSLDQGLQFLIQYYNGEERAKGNILERFSAQQFPDLHSELNLSSLELGDSALYFCASSRGAGELFFGEGSRLTVL.

The chain combines TRBV2 with TRBJ2-7; possibly TRBD2 for D (7 bases). Germline V gives CDR1 SNHLY, CDR2 FYNNEI. This CDR3 comprises 11 residues. CDR3 in DNA: TGTGCACAGTCCGGGGGGCCCGAGCAGTACTTC. Translating it yields CAQSGGPEQYF.

The genes are TRBV7-8 and TRBJ2-5; 7 bases agree with TRBD1. Per the germline V gene, CDR1 is SGHVS and CDR2 is FQNEAQ. CDR3 length: 13 residues. V shed 6 bases, J shed 2 bases, and the junction held 3 bases outside the gene matches. The CDR3 bases are TGTGCCAGCAGACGGACAGGACAAGAGACCCAGTACTTC. Protein sequence: CASRRTGQETQYF.

In nucleotides, the CDR3 is TGTGCCAGCAGCAGCGACGGGGCCGAAGCTTTCTTT. Its translation is CASSSDGAEAFF. V gene TRBV5-6 combines with J gene TRBJ1-1, with D perhaps matching TRBD1 (5 bases). The CDR3 extends over 12 amino acids. Germline CDR1 reads SGHDT; CDR2 reads YYEEEE. V lost 4 bases to trimming and J lost 8 bases, with 12 bases between them.

A single count supports this clone. The chain uses TRBV25-1 and TRBJ2-1; possible D gene TRBD1, 6 bases. The CDR3 has 14 amino acids. V dropped 4 bases and J dropped 8 bases, with 15 bases sitting between them. In germline, CDR1 is MGHDK, CDR2 SYGVNS. The chain's CDR3 is CASSADRSGDEQFF. The DNA of the CDR3 is TGTGCCAGCAGTGCTGACAGGTCTGGGGATGAGCAGTTCTTC.

This rearrangement joins TRBV4-3 to TRBJ1-2, with unresolved D. This CDR3 has 14 residues. Germline V lookup: CDR1 LGHNA, CDR2 YSLEER. The V end was cut by 1 base, the J end by 2 bases, with 8 bases between. CDR3 region: CASSQGRYNYGYTF. CDR3 DNA sequence: TGCGCCAGCAGCCAAGGACGGTACAACTATGGCTACACCTTC.

The J gene is TRBJ1-1, the V gene TRBV5-1; no clear D. V lost 0 bases, J lost 0 bases, and 6 bases lay in between. Germline V gene data show CDR1 as SGHRS and CDR2 as YFSETQ. The CDR3 runs 14 residues. CDR3 DNA: TGCGCCAGCAGCTTGGAGGCTATGAACACTGAAGCTTTCTTT. It translates to CASSLEAMNTEAFF.

The rearrangement links TRBV5-5 to TRBJ2-2; 13 bases agree with TRBD2. CDR1 SGHKS and CDR2 YYEKEE come from the germline V gene (reference sequence). There are 14 residues in the CDR3. The V gene end was trimmed by 9 bases and the J gene end by 6 bases; junction bases not matched to a gene: 5. Here the CDR3 DNA reads TGTGCCACCGGACTAGCGGGAGCCGCCGGGGAGCTGTTTTTT. Translated, it gives CATGLAGAAGELFF.